These T cell receptor beta chains were read from a single sample in a study of T cells in localized non-small cell lung cancer. Sequencing used immunoSEQ multiplex PCR; TCRdb keeps in-frame clones, though not all of them. This table holds around 1,200 clones, roughly 40% found once. The sequencing used lung tumor tissue, collected before any cancer treatment. The receptors originated from a male donor at least 60 years old with stage II squamous cell lung carcinoma. Both conserved end residues are part of each CDR3. D genes are given only for firm matches. Not every row has a clone size; where given, it reads once, few, many or a size class.

size,J,V,D,CDR3,DNA
medium-sized,TRBJ2-3,TRBV11-3,NA,CASSLGLTFPATDTQYF,TGTGCCAGCAGCCTTGGACTAACTTTCCCGGCAACAGATACGCAGTATTTT
NA,TRBJ2-6,TRBV11-3,TRBD1,CASSLRDRAISGANVLTF,TGTGCCAGCAGCTTAAGGGACAGGGCCATCTCTGGGGCCAACGTCCTGACTTTC
few,TRBJ1-3,TRBV9,NA,CASSEAQWVPASGNTIYF,TGTGCCAGCAGTGAAGCGCAATGGGTTCCTGCCTCTGGAAACACCATATATTTT
NA,TRBJ1-5,TRBV19,NA,CASRASNQPQHF,TGTGCCAGTAGGGCTTCGAATCAGCCCCAGCATTTT
NA,TRBJ2-1,TRBV28,NA,CASSRNSAHEQFF,TGTGCCAGCAGTAGGAACTCGGCCCATGAGCAGTTCTTC
large,TRBJ2-6,TRBV29-1,NA,CSVQTGANVLTF,TGCAGCGTTCAAACCGGGGCCAACGTCCTGACTTTC
NA,TRBJ1-5,TRBV28,NA,CASSLHQPNQPQHF,TGTGCCAGCAGTTTACACCAGCCTAATCAGCCCCAGCATTTT
NA,TRBJ1-2,TRBV19,NA,CASSYLSYGYTF,TGTGCCAGTAGTTACCTCTCCTATGGCTACACCTTC
few,TRBJ2-5,TRBV28,TRBD2,CARTSGRRETQYF,TGTGCCAGAACTAGCGGGCGTCGGGAGACCCAGTACTTC
NA,TRBJ2-1,TRBV11-3,TRBD2,CASSRLASSYNEQFF,TGTGCCAGCAGCCGACTAGCTTCCTCCTACAATGAGCAGTTCTTC
NA,TRBJ1-2,TRBV6-8,NA,CASSDGVTGGYTF,TGTGCCAGCAGTGACGGAGTCACCGGTGGCTACACCTTC
few,TRBJ1-5,TRBV28,NA,CASSPPNRFQPQHF,TGTGCCAGCAGTCCACCGAACAGGTTCCAGCCCCAGCATTTT
NA,TRBJ1-1,TRBV29-1,TRBD1,CSVGPDRVSSEAFF,TGCAGCGTTGGGCCGGACAGGGTTTCTTCCGAAGCTTTCTTT
once,TRBJ2-2,TRBV28,TRBD1,CASRTKGQKLGELFF,TGTGCCAGCAGGACAAAGGGACAGAAATTAGGGGAGCTGTTTTTT
few,TRBJ2-1,TRBV30,TRBD2,CAWSVLRTSSSYNEQFF,TGTGCCTGGAGTGTACTCCGGACTAGTAGCTCCTACAATGAGCAGTTCTTC
few,TRBJ2-2,TRBV11-3,TRBD1,CASTYRGYAGELFF,TGTGCCAGCACCTACAGGGGTTATGCCGGGGAGCTGTTTTTT
NA,TRBJ1-4,TRBV19,TRBD1,CASSMDRGTNEKLFF,TGTGCCAGTAGTATGGACAGGGGGACTAATGAAAAACTGTTTTTT
NA,TRBJ1-1,TRBV30,NA,CALTGMNTEAFF,TGTGCACTAACGGGGATGAACACTGAAGCTTTCTTT
once,TRBJ2-1,TRBV10-2,NA,CASSDLQGVGYNEQFF,TGCGCCAGCAGTGATCTACAGGGAGTTGGTTACAATGAGCAGTTCTTC
few,TRBJ1-5,TRBV18,NA,CASSEQGNSNQPQHF,TGTGCCAGCTCAGAACAGGGAAATAGCAATCAGCCCCAGCATTTT
few,TRBJ2-3,TRBV6-8,TRBD1,CASSLDRGLDTQYF,TGTGCCAGCAGTTTGGACAGGGGACTAGATACGCAGTATTTT